This T cell receptor beta chain was retrieved from a study of T-cell reconstitution after alpha-beta-depleted transplantation in children (dated by TCRdb to 2016 to 2017). About the investigation overall: Using TCR repertoire profiling, the study quantitatively followed how T-cell immune reconstitution unfolded in children after TCRalphabeta/CD19-depleted allogeneic hematopoietic cell transplantation.

This clonotype has more than one count but fewer than ten. The clone's antigen remains unknown. Per-base quality was not reported, and no clone a single base away is much larger than it. Libraries were made using PCR. The sequencer was an Illumina HiSeq 2500. TCR libraries were prepared with molecular barcoding, using unique molecular identifiers to normalize TCRbeta repertoire quantification. TCRdb reworked the public reads: Q25 trimming with fastp, MiXCR clone assembly, productive beta chains retained. Each CDR3 protein gets just one entry, which takes the most common genes and DNA from the rows behind it. The sample has fewer than 350,000 distinct CDR3 sequences on record, 9.5% to 13% of them singletons. The top ten clones comprise less than 9% of the sample. Study-wide findings and limitations: Hyperexpanded clone frequencies declined over subsequent months; after one year, T-cell counts and TCRbeta diversity were mostly attributed to newly produced T cells. In some patients, the high TCRbeta diversity seen at day 60 was put down to recipient T cells and intrathymic progenitors that had survived conditioning. Apparently early alphabetaT-cell count recovery about two months after transplant reportedly relied on only several hundred rapidly expanded clones derived from non-depleted graft cells.

V is trimmed back by 5 bases and J by 5 bases, and the junction contains 5 bases that no gene match accounts for. Spanning cysteine to phenylalanine, the CDR3 consists of 13 amino acids. The retained sequence is limited to the CDR3, 39 bases, with the frame set at the first base. Reading the label with the study, this specimen's treatment or condition is: allogeneic hematopoietic cell transplantation with graft depleted of TCRalphabeta T cells and CD19 B cells. The transplant recipients were children given TCRalphabeta/CD19-depleted allogeneic hematopoietic cell grafts. This receptor was taken from a boy under two years old with acute myeloid leukemia, due to receive a stem cell transplant. The sequencing used PBMCs, collected before TCRalphabeta/CD19-depleted stem cell transplant. The V and J genes are TRBV12-3 or TRBV12-4 and TRBJ2-7; TRBD1 matches 8 bases in the middle. This receptor has the CDR3 CASSPTGVNEQYF. DNA sequence: TGTGCCAGCAGTCCGACAGGGGTTAACGAGCAGTACTTC.